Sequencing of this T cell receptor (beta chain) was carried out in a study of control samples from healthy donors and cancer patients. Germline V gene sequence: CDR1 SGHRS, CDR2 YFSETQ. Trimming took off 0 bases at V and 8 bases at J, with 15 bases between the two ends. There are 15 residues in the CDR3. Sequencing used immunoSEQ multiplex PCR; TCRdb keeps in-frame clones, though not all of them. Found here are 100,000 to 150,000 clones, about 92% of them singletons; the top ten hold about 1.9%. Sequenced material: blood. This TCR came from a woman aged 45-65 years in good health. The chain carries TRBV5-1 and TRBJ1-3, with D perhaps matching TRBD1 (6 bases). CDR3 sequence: CASSLGDRKGDTIYF. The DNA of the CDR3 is TGCGCCAGCAGCTTGGGCGACAGAAAGGGGGACACCATATATTTT.